A selection of T cell receptor beta chains follows, all from one sample in a study of Ad26.COV2.S vaccination and SARS-CoV-2 variants. TCRdb keeps only in-frame clones here, not all; method: immunoSEQ multiplex PCR. The sample has around 300,000 clones, roughly 90% seen once. The sequenced sample was peripheral blood, obtained in a trial of Ad26.COV2.S vaccine versus placebo. The receptors originated from a person aged 18-65 years who received the Ad26.COV2.S COVID-19 vaccine or a placebo. CDR3s include the opening cysteine and the closing phenylalanine or tryptophan. The D gene is left open where the match is weak. Clone size is not always given. Where it is, it says once, few, many or a class for expanded clones.

CASSQEVSRAYGYTF	TGTGCCAGCAGCCAAGAAGTGTCCAGGGCTTATGGCTACACCTTC	TRBV3-1/TRBV3-2	TRBJ1-2	.	.
CASSSPSATDTQYF	TGTGCCAGCAGCTCCCCTAGCGCCACAGATACGCAGTATTTT	TRBV7-6	TRBJ2-3	.	once
CASSRGGAGGRAFNEQFF	TGTGCCAGCAGCCGGGGAGGGGCCGGCGGGAGGGCCTTCAATGAGCAGTTCTTC	TRBV11-3	TRBJ2-1	TRBD2	once
CASSFSGSSYNSPLHF	TGTGCCAGCAGCTTCAGCGGGAGCTCCTATAATTCACCCCTCCACTTT	TRBV9	TRBJ1-6	.	.
CASSAGPGGVQPQHF	TGTGCCAGTAGTGCCGGGCCAGGGGGCGTTCAGCCCCAGCATTTT	TRBV19	TRBJ1-5	TRBD1	.
CASSWGQGQDGYTF	TGCGCCAGCAGCTGGGGACAGGGTCAGGATGGCTACACCTTC	TRBV5-1	TRBJ1-2	TRBD1	.
CASTLSRGEQYF	TGTGCCAGCACCCTCTCACGGGGGGAGCAGTACTTC	TRBV12-3/TRBV12-4	TRBJ2-7	.	.
CASSLVGRSRDTIYF	TGTGCCAGCAGCTTAGTAGGCAGGAGCCGAGACACCATATATTTT	TRBV13	TRBJ1-3	.	.
CASSLAGPNTEAFF	TGTGCCAGCAGTTTGGCGGGACCGAACACTGAAGCTTTCTTT	TRBV27	TRBJ1-1	.	.
CASSVGGEYTDTQYF	TGCGCCAGCAGCGTAGGTGGGGAGTACACAGATACGCAGTATTTT	TRBV4-3	TRBJ2-3	.	once
CASSSPTVLAQYF	TGTGCCAGCAGCTCTCCGACAGTATTAGCGCAGTATTTT	TRBV11-2	TRBJ2-3	.	.
CASSLTSGQGNEQYF	TGTGCCAGCAGTCTAACGTCGGGACAGGGGAACGAGCAGTACTTC	TRBV28	TRBJ2-7	TRBD1	.
CASSGMDRTGTSPHVAKNIQYF	TGCGCCAGCAGCGGAATGGACAGAACCGGGACTTCTCCGCATGTAGCCAAAAACATTCAGTACTTC	TRBV5-1	TRBJ2-4	.	.
CASSPTRTGGPEAFF	TGTGCCAGCAGCCCTACCAGGACAGGGGGCCCTGAAGCTTTCTTT	TRBV7-2	TRBJ1-1	TRBD1	once
CASSLGGQAFAYEQYF	TGTGCCAGCAGCTTAGGCGGGCAGGCGTTCGCCTACGAGCAGTACTTC	TRBV7-8	TRBJ2-7	.	.
CASSSGTSGSYEQYF	TGCGCCAGCAGCTCCGGGACTAGCGGGAGCTACGAGCAGTACTTC	TRBV4-3	TRBJ2-7	TRBD2	.
CAWRKEMNTEAFF	TGTGCCTGGAGGAAGGAGATGAACACTGAAGCTTTCTTT	TRBV30	TRBJ1-1	.	.
CASWRRSNSPLHF	TGTGCCTCCTGGAGGCGGTCTAATTCACCCCTCCACTTT	TRBV6-5	TRBJ1-6	.	.
CASSQDIGYEQYF	TGCGCCAGCAGCCAAGATATCGGGTACGAGCAGTACTTC	TRBV4-3	TRBJ2-7	.	.
CASSVRGQGGEAEQFF	TGTGCCAGCAGCGTACGGGGACAGGGCGGTGAGGCTGAGCAGTTCTTC	TRBV9	TRBJ2-1	TRBD1	once
CASSQHGGSYEQYF	TGCGCCAGCAGTCAGCATGGAGGCTCCTACGAGCAGTACTTC	TRBV23-1	TRBJ2-7	.	.
CASSQERQRTYNEQFF	TGTGCCAGCAGCCAAGAGCGACAGAGAACCTACAATGAGCAGTTCTTC	TRBV14	TRBJ2-1	.	.
CASSPPDRDELFF	TGTGCCAGCAGCCCGCCCGACAGGGACGAGCTGTTTTTT	TRBV7-9	TRBJ2-2	TRBD1	.
CASSQDGGGHSPLHF	TGCGCCAGCAGCCAAGATGGGGGTGGGCATTCACCCCTCCACTTT	TRBV4-3	TRBJ1-6	.	.
CASSLDRGSYGYTF	TGTGCCAGCAGCCTGGACAGGGGATCGTATGGCTACACCTTC	TRBV7-2	TRBJ1-2	TRBD1	.
CASSAGRQDFYNEQFF	TGCGCCAGCAGTGCTGGGAGGCAGGATTTTTACAATGAGCAGTTCTTC	TRBV5-1	TRBJ2-1	.	.
CATSDRAGGVVTQYF	TGTGCCACCAGTGATCGAGCGGGAGGTGTCGTTACGCAGTATTTT	TRBV24-1	TRBJ2-3	TRBD2	.
CASSLVATEAFF	TGCGCCAGCAGCTTGGTCGCCACTGAAGCTTTCTTT	TRBV5-1	TRBJ1-1	.	once
CASSLFEGAGTF	TGTGCCAGCAGTTTATTCGAAGGGGCTGGCACCTTC	TRBV28	TRBJ1-2	.	.
CASSQSARGNQPQHF	TGTGCCAGCAGCCAATCCGCCAGGGGGAATCAGCCCCAGCATTTT	TRBV16	TRBJ1-5	TRBD1	.
CASSSHPTSDRRYEQYF	TGTGCCAGCAGCTCACATCCGACCTCGGACAGAAGGTACGAGCAGTACTTC	TRBV7-9	TRBJ2-7	.	.
CASRTGTNEQYF	TGTGCCAGCAGAACCGGGACGAACGAGCAGTACTTC	TRBV6-5	TRBJ2-7	.	.
CASSKQQTGTAPDYGYTF	TGTGCCAGCAGCAAACAGCAAACCGGGACAGCGCCGGACTATGGCTACACCTTC	TRBV28	TRBJ1-2	TRBD1	.
CASGSPNSGTGGSSATNEKLFF	TGTGCTAGTGGTTCCCCAAACTCCGGGACAGGGGGATCCAGCGCAACTAATGAAAAACTGTTTTTT	TRBV12-5	TRBJ1-4	TRBD1	.
CASSYSIGSGSYQETQYF	TGTGCCAGCAGTTACTCGATTGGTAGCGGGAGCTATCAAGAGACCCAGTACTTC	TRBV6-2/TRBV6-3	TRBJ2-5	TRBD2	.
CASSYSSGLAYSTDTQYF	TGTGCCAGCAGTTACTCGAGTGGACTAGCGTATTCCACAGATACGCAGTATTTT	TRBV6-2/TRBV6-3	TRBJ2-3	TRBD2	.
CASSLTGQGNYEQYF	TGTGCCAGCAGCTTAACGGGACAGGGAAACTACGAGCAGTACTTC	TRBV7-3	TRBJ2-7	TRBD1	.
CASSVVGGWRGYTF	TGTGCCAGCAGCGTAGTCGGAGGGTGGCGTGGCTACACCTTC	TRBV9	TRBJ1-2	.	.
CASSAAGQLNTGELFF	TGTGCCAGCAGCGCCGCGGGACAGCTGAACACCGGGGAGCTGTTTTTT	TRBV7-3	TRBJ2-2	.	.
CAWSSRDRRYEQYF	TGTGCCTGGAGTTCCCGGGACAGGCGCTACGAGCAGTACTTC	TRBV30	TRBJ2-7	TRBD1	.
CASSLAPGAAYEQYF	TGTGCCAGCAGCTTGGCTCCAGGGGCGGCCTACGAGCAGTACTTC	TRBV5-6	TRBJ2-7	.	.
CASSPGGDEQYF	TGTGCCAGCAGTCCGGGCGGGGACGAGCAGTACTTC	TRBV14	TRBJ2-7	.	.
CASSAPGLVFEQFF	TGTGCCAGCAGCGCGCCGGGACTAGTATTTGAGCAGTTCTTC	TRBV5-4	TRBJ2-1	TRBD2	.
CASSPGQGVGTEAFF	TGTGCCAGCAGCCCGGGACAGGGTGTGGGCACTGAAGCTTTCTTT	TRBV6-5	TRBJ1-1	TRBD1	.
CAISGGQGDNQPQHF	TGTGCCATCAGTGGGGGGCAGGGTGATAATCAGCCCCAGCATTTT	TRBV10-3	TRBJ1-5	.	once
CASSLARGGAGANVLTF	TGTGCCAGCAGCTTGGCTAGGGGGGGAGCTGGGGCCAACGTCCTGACTTTC	TRBV5-4	TRBJ2-6	.	.
CASSFPGGASDYGYTF	TGTGCCAGCAGTTTTCCAGGGGGCGCTTCCGATTATGGCTACACCTTC	TRBV6-2/TRBV6-3	TRBJ1-2	TRBD1	.
CASSVGDYNEQFF	TGTGCCAGCAGCGTAGGGGACTACAATGAGCAGTTCTTC	TRBV9	TRBJ2-1	.	.
CASRAGGNTGELFF	TGTGCCAGTAGGGCGGGAGGGAACACCGGGGAGCTGTTTTTT	TRBV19	TRBJ2-2	TRBD2	.
CASTDRAPYGYTF	TGTGCCAGTACCGACAGGGCCCCTTATGGCTACACCTTC	TRBV19	TRBJ1-2	TRBD1	once
CASSPLAITPTGELFF	TGTGCCAGCAGCCCTCTAGCAATTACCCCTACCGGGGAGCTGTTTTTT	TRBV6-2/TRBV6-3	TRBJ2-2	.	many
CASSSTSIGQGRNGYTF	TGCGCCAGCAGCTCTACCTCTATCGGACAGGGGAGAAATGGCTACACCTTC	TRBV5-1	TRBJ1-2	TRBD1	.
CASSLGGPANYGYTF	TGCGCCAGCAGCTTGGGGGGACCAGCTAACTATGGCTACACCTTC	TRBV5-1	TRBJ1-2	.	once
CASSLTSGSNSGELFF	TGTGCCAGCAGCTTAACTAGCGGGAGTAATAGCGGGGAGCTGTTTTTT	TRBV7-2	TRBJ2-2	TRBD2	.
CASTETTHYEQYF	TGTGCCAGCACCGAGACTACCCACTACGAGCAGTACTTC	TRBV6-5	TRBJ2-7	.	many
CAWSDRAISYNEQFF	TGTGCCTGGAGTGACAGGGCAATCTCCTACAATGAGCAGTTCTTC	TRBV30	TRBJ2-1	.	.
CASSLLGRSFTDTQYF	TGTGCCAGCAGCTTATTGGGCAGGTCTTTCACAGATACGCAGTATTTT	TRBV7-3	TRBJ2-3	.	.
CASSASSGGGYNSPLHF	TGTGCCAGCAGTGCATCGTCGGGGGGCGGCTATAATTCACCCCTCCACTTT	TRBV6-4	TRBJ1-6	.	.
CASSLKGQSNSPLHF	TGTGCCAGCAGCTTAAAGGGACAGAGTAATTCACCCCTCCACTTT	TRBV5-5	TRBJ1-6	TRBD1	.